This T cell receptor (beta chain) was found in a study of Graves' ophthalmopathy and Graves' hyperthyroidism. Overall study results and limits: For predicting ophthalmopathy progression, the model had roughly 70% sensitivity and 72% to 85% specificity. Most clonotypes expanded in thyroid above 0.001 frequency were present in blood too. With approximately 88% sensitivity and over 65% specificity, a 13-signature model separated ophthalmopathy from stable hyperthyroidism.

Using RNA transcripts, the TCR beta CDR3 regions were amplified. First-round RT-PCR relied on HTBI primers, and a second-round multiplex PCR came next. TCRdb used MiXCR to reprocess the multiplex PCR reads, holding one entry per CDR3 protein. The sample shows about 500,000 distinct CDR3 sequences, under 15% of them seen only once. This clonotype showed up just a few times. Its cognate antigen is unknown. The study excluded patients with other autoimmune diseases, uncontrolled infections, pregnancy or lactation. The CDR3 has 15 amino acids. CDR1 is ENHRY and CDR2 is SYGVKD in the germline V gene. Germline trimming cut 5 bases from V and 2 bases from J; bases unmatched to any gene: 5.

The chain links TRBV10-3 to TRBJ2-2; the match to TRBD2 covers 7 bases. The TCR originated in a woman in her twenties or thirties with Graves' ophthalmopathy. Material: blood. This chain's CDR3 is CAISNSGFNTGELFF. The CDR3 DNA reads TGTGCCATCAGTAATAGCGGGTTTAACACCGGGGAGCTGTTTTTT.